This T cell receptor beta chain originates from a study of blood T cell repertoires in COVID-19. At the level of the study: Acute and convalescent COVID-19 specimens originated in the United States, Italy and Spain.

Between the trimmed V and J ends, which lost 2 bases and 1 base, there was a span of 15 bases. The CDR3 is 17 amino acids. Germline V gene sequence: CDR1 MNHEY, CDR2 SVGEGT. Cohorts were based on clinical histories the participants reported. Two negative PCRs, clearance, or symptom resolution characterized the recovered Cohort 3 donors. Per the study methods: Amplification of reference gene primers provided the estimated nucleated cell counts. The protocol was immunoSEQ multiplex PCR, while the TCRdb copy is restricted to in-frame clones and leaves out a portion. Clone size and V and J calls were adopted from that table, with D and trimming inferred from the DNA. The table has more than 150,000 clones, 65% to 90% seen once.

The receptor was derived from a man in his forties who had recovered from COVID-19. The sample taken for sequencing was PBMCs or T cells enriched from blood (not recorded which). This chain joins TRBV6-2 or TRBV6-3 and TRBJ1-5; D is possibly TRBD1 (6 bases). CDR3 nucleotides: TGTGCCAGCAGTTACCGTACCGGGACACCCAGCAATCAGCCCCAGCATTTT. Its translation is CASSYRTGTPSNQPQHF.